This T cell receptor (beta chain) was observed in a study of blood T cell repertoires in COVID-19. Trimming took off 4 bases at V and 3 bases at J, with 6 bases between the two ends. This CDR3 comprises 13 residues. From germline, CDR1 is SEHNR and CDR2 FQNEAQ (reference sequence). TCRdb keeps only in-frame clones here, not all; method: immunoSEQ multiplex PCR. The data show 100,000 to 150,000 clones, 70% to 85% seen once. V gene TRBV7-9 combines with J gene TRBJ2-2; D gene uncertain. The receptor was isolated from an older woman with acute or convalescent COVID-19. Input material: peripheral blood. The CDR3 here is CASSSLDTGELFF. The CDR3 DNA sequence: TGTGCCAGCAGCTCCCTTGACACCGGGGAGCTGTTTTTT. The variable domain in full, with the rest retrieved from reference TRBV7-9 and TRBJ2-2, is DTGVSQNPRHKITKRGQNVTFRCDPISEHNRLYWYRQTLGQGPEFLTYFQNEAQLEKSRLLSDRFSAERPKGSFSTLEIQRTEQGDSAMYLCASSSLDTGELFFGEGSRLTVL.